This TCR beta chain was sequenced in a study of regulatory T cells in long-lasting Graves disease. Noted time point: newly diagnosed GD, antithyroid drugs for less than 3 months. There was RNA extracted from PBMCs, and the TCR library was made from it. Assembly of TCR beta libraries relied on iRepertoire HTBI primers together with Arm-PCR of CDR3 regions. TCRdb reprocessed the multiplex PCR reads with MiXCR, giving one entry per CDR3 protein. The profile shows a few hundred thousand distinct CDR3 sequences, 15% to 20% of them singletons. Germline CDR1 reads PRHDT; CDR2 reads FYEKMQ (reference sequence). With 3 bases clipped from V and 5 bases from J, the junction kept 5 bases outside the gene matches. This CDR3 region has 14 residues. This clonotype was observed at least ten times. The same specimen was also included in a second study, on T cells in Graves' hyperthyroidism and ophthalmopathy.

Material: peripheral blood mononuclear cells (PBMCs), obtained at new diagnosis, from a patient treated with antithyroid drugs. This clonotype was obtained from a woman in her 30s with Graves disease. The V and J genes are TRBV13 and TRBJ1-2; the match to TRBD1 covers 8 bases. The CDR3 region has the DNA TGTGCCAGCAGCTTTTCGACAGGGGCATATGGCTACACCTTC. Protein: CASSFSTGAYGYTF. The variable domain in full, completed from reference TRBV13 and TRBJ1-2, reads AAGVIQSPRHLIKEKRETATLKCYPIPRHDTVYWYQQGPGQDPQFLISFYEKMQSDKGSIPDRFSAQQFSDYHSELNMSSLELGDSALYFCASSFSTGAYGYTFGSGTRLTVV.